Listed here are 9 T cell receptor beta chains from one sample, sequenced in a study of shared clonotypes between healthy human individuals. TCRdb's copy holds only in-frame clones and misses some; the assay was immunoSEQ multiplex PCR. The sample carries 500,000 to 550,000 clones, about 96% recorded once. The sample taken for sequencing was naive CD4+ T cells sorted from blood. The subset is: CD45RA+ positively selected. These receptors all come from a woman in her twenties or thirties in good health.

The V call is TRBV2, the J call TRBJ2-3, with D perhaps TRBD2 (5 bases). CDR3 length: 14 amino acids. V dropped 7 bases and J dropped 6 bases, with 17 bases sitting between them. Germline lookup yields CDR1 SNHLY and CDR2 FYNNEI. DNA for the CDR3: TGTGCCAGCAACCCGGACCCGGGGTGGGATACGCAGTATTTT. It encodes CASNPDPGWDTQYF.

The chain uses TRBV19 and TRBJ1-5, with 8 bases fitting TRBD1. Looked up from germline, CDR1 is LNHDA and CDR2 is SQIVND (reference sequence). The V and J ends lost 10 bases and 4 bases, in that order; junction bases with no gene match: 3. This CDR3 contains 12 residues. CDR3 coding DNA: TGTGCCATCCGGACAGGGAATCAGCCCCAGCATTTT. Translated: CAIRTGNQPQHF.

The chain is built from TRBV5-1 and TRBJ1-1, with a tentative D call TRBD1 (6 bases). Trimming removed 6 bases at V and 2 bases at J, with 11 bases between. Germline V lookup: CDR1 SGHRS, CDR2 YFSETQ. The CDR3 consists of 13 residues. The CDR3 sequence: CASKQGLNTEAFF. Here the CDR3 DNA reads TGCGCCAGCAAGCAGGGGCTAAACACTGAAGCTTTCTTT.

The chain carries TRBV4-2 and TRBJ2-7; D may be TRBD2 (5 bases). V lost 3 bases to trimming and J lost 8 bases, with 23 bases between them. This CDR3 region has 16 residues. Germline loops: CDR1 LGHNA, CDR2 YNFKEQ. CDR3 nucleotide sequence: TGTGCCAGCAGCCATGATGGACGGGGAACGTACGAAAAGCAGTACTTC. Protein: CASSHDGRGTYEKQYF.

V and J are TRBV5-4 and TRBJ2-5; 12 bases line up with TRBD2. V trimming: 5 bases; J trimming: 4 bases; junction bases outside the gene matches: 9. Germline loops: CDR1 SGHNT, CDR2 YYREEE (reference sequence). This CDR3 spans 16 amino acids. The CDR3, as DNA: TGTGCCAGCAGTCCCAGACTAGCGGGAGAGGTAGAGACCCAGTACTTC. Protein sequence: CASSPRLAGEVETQYF.

This clone was seen a handful of times. V gene TRBV18 combines with J gene TRBJ2-7; 9 bases fit TRBD1. The ends lost 2 bases at V and 3 bases at J; junction bases unmatched: 2. Per germline, CDR1 KGHSH and CDR2 LQKENI. The CDR3 is 14 residues long. Here the CDR3 reads CASSPTGGVYEQYF. CDR3 sequence (DNA): TGTGCCAGCTCACCAACAGGGGGCGTCTACGAGCAGTACTTC.

The chain joins TRBV5-4 to TRBJ1-2, with a weak D call TRBD1 (6 bases). Germline CDR1 and CDR2: SGHNT and YYREEE (reference sequence). V lost 4 bases and J lost 3, with 10 bases in between. The CDR3 runs to 13 residues. CDR3 in DNA: TGTGCCAGCAGCCCCAGGACAGACTATGGCTACACCTTC. Translation gives CASSPRTDYGYTF.

Concerning this clone itself: Additional DNA sequences in this sample encode the identical CDR3. The genes are TRBV19 and TRBJ2-5; D unresolved. Germline V gives CDR1 LNHDA, CDR2 SQIVND (reference sequence). Between the trimmed V and J ends, which lost 4 bases and 5 bases, there was a span of 11 bases. The CDR3 length is 13 residues. The DNA of the CDR3 is TGTGCCAGTAGTAGTTCTGGAAGGGAGACCCAGTACTTC. Protein sequence: CASSSSGRETQYF.

The V and J genes are TRBV5-1 and TRBJ2-1; D is ambiguous. This CDR3 is 17 amino acids long. With 1 base removed from V and 0 bases from J, the gap between germline ends came to 14 bases. Germline V CDR1 and CDR2: SGHRS, YFSETQ. DNA of the CDR3: TGCGCCAGCAGCTTGTTTGTTAGTTTGGGCTCCTACAATGAGCAGTTCTTC. This codes for CASSLFVSLGSYNEQFF. Full variable domain (outside the CDR3, taken from reference TRBV5-1 and TRBJ2-1): KAGVTQTPRYLIKTRGQQVTLSCSPISGHRSVSWYQQTPGQGLQFLFEYFSETQRNKGNFPGRFSGRQFSNSRSEMNVSTLELGDSALYLCASSLFVSLGSYNEQFFGPGTRLTVL.